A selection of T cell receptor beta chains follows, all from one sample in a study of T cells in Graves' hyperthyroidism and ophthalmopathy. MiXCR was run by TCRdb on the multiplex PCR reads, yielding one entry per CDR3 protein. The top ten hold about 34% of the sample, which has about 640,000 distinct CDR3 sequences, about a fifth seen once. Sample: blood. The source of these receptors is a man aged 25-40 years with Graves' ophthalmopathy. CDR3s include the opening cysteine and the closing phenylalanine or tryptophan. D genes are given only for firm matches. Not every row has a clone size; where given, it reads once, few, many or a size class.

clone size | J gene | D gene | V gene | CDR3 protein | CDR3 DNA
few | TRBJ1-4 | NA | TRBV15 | CATSSDTGFREKLFF | TGTGCCACCAGCAGTGATACAGGGTTCCGTGAAAAACTGTTTTTT
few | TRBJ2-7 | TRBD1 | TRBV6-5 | CASRSGQGYEQYF | TGTGCCAGCAGGTCCGGACAGGGCTACGAGCAGTACTTC
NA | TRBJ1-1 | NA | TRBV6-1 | CASSYLGEGETEAFF | TGTGCCAGCAGTTATCTTGGGGAGGGAGAGACTGAAGCTTTCTTT
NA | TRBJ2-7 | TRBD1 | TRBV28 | CASSPGRTGMTYEQYF | TGTGCCAGCAGTCCAGGGCGGACAGGGATGACCTACGAGCAGTACTTC
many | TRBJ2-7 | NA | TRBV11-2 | CASSLGQLTYEQYF | TGTGCCAGCAGCTTAGGGCAACTTACTTACGAGCAGTACTTC
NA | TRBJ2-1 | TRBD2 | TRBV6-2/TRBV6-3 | CAGSEGLAVYNEQFF | TGTGCCGGCAGCGAGGGTCTAGCGGTTTACAATGAGCAGTTCTTC
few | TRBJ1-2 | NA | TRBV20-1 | CSAKPETALNYGYTF | TGCAGTGCTAAGCCCGAGACAGCATTGAATTATGGCTACACCTTC
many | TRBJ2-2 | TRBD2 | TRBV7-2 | CASSSLGGLVPGELFF | TGTGCCAGCAGCTCTTTAGGCGGACTAGTGCCCGGGGAGCTGTTTTTT
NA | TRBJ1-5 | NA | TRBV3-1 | CASSRQDSNQPQHF | TGTGCCAGCAGCCGACAGGACAGTAATCAGCCCCAGCATTTT
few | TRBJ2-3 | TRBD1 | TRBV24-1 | CATEAAGQGTTDTQYF | TGTGCCACCGAAGCTGCGGGACAGGGCACCACAGATACGCAGTATTTT
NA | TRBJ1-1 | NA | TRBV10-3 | CAISERPENTEAFF | TGTGCCATCAGTGAACGACCCGAGAACACTGAAGCTTTCTTT
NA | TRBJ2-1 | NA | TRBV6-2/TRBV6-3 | CASSPRRAGSNEQFF | TGTGCCAGCAGTCCGCGGAGGGCCGGTTCCAATGAGCAGTTCTTC
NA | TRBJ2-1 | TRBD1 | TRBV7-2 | CASSQTGQGAYNEQFF | TGTGCCAGCAGCCAAACTGGACAGGGGGCCTACAATGAGCAGTTCTTC
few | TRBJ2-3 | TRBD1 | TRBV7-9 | CASSYLPGQGIPDTQYF | TGTGCCAGCAGCTATCTACCGGGACAGGGGATCCCAGATACGCAGTATTTT
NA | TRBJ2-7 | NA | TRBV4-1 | CASSQGTREQYF | TGCGCCAGCAGCCAAGGGACGCGTGAGCAGTACTTC
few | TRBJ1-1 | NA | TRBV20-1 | CSAREGQYTVNTEAFF | TGCAGTGCTAGAGAGGGGCAGTACACCGTGAACACTGAAGCTTTCTTT
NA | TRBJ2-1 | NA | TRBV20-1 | CSARDGTGYGQFF | TGCAGTGCTAGAGATGGGACGGGCTATGGGCAGTTCTTC
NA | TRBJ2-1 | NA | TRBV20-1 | CSAQPGVYNEQFF | TGCAGTGCCCAACCTGGGGTATACAATGAGCAGTTCTTC
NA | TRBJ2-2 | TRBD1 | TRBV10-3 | CAISRQGPTGELFF | TGTGCCATCAGTCGACAGGGGCCCACCGGGGAGCTGTTTTTT
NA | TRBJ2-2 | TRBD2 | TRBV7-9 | CASSHLFVAGGFTGELFF | TGTGCCAGCAGCCATCTTTTTGTAGCGGGAGGTTTCACCGGGGAGCTGTTTTTT
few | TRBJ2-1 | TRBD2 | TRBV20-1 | CSASRLAGRGMTFYEQFF | TGCAGTGCTAGTCGACTAGCGGGACGAGGCATGACGTTCTATGAGCAGTTCTTC
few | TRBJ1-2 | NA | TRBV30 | CAWSGGVGTYGYTF | TGTGCCTGGAGCGGGGGGGTTGGGACCTATGGCTACACCTTC
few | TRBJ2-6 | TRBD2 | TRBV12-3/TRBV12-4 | CASTWGTSGSGANVLTF | TGTGCCAGCACTTGGGGGACTAGCGGCTCTGGGGCCAACGTCCTGACTTTC
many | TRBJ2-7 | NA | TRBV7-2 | CASSLASPNEQYF | TGTGCCAGCAGCTTAGCATCCCCAAACGAGCAGTACTTC
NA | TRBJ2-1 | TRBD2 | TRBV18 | CASSPSGRVGNEQFF | TGTGCCAGCTCACCGAGCGGGAGGGTAGGCAATGAGCAGTTCTTC
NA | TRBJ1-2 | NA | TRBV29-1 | CSVQTGDQGYTF | TGCAGCGTCCAGACAGGAGATCAAGGCTACACCTTC
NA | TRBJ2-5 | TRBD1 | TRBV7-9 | CASSHRQGKGETQYF | TGTGCCAGCAGCCACAGACAGGGGAAAGGCGAGACCCAGTACTTC
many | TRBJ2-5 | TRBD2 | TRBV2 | CASLSGRGEPETQYF | TGTGCCAGCCTTAGCGGGAGGGGAGAACCCGAGACCCAGTACTTC
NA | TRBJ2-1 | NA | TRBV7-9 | CASSVGVGSYNEQFF | TGTGCCAGCAGCGTAGGGGTTGGATCCTACAATGAGCAGTTCTTC
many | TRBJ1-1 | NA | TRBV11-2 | CASSLDSAYTEAFF | TGTGCCAGCAGCTTAGACAGTGCTTACACTGAAGCTTTCTTT
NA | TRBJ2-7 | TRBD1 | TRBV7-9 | CASSSPDRGIYEQYF | TGTGCCAGCAGCTCCCCGGACAGGGGGATCTACGAGCAGTACTTC
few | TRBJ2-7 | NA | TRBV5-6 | CASSAAGAASYEQYF | TGTGCCAGCAGCGCCGCAGGGGCGGCCTCCTACGAGCAGTACTTC
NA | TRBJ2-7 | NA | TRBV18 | CASSPNFGLYEQYF | TGTGCCAGCTCACCAAACTTTGGACTCTACGAGCAGTACTTC
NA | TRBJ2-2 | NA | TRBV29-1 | CSADGVGSGELFF | TGCAGCGCCGACGGTGTAGGGTCCGGGGAGCTGTTTTTT
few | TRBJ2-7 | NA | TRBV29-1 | CSVEEVGGGEQYF | TGCAGCGTTGAAGAGGTGGGAGGGGGCGAGCAGTACTTC
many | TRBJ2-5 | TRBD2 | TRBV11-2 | CASSLSSAGVSGQTQYF | TGTGCCAGCAGCTTAAGCTCCGCGGGAGTATCGGGGCAGACCCAGTACTTC
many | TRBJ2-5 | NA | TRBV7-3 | CASSLILAETQYF | TGTGCCAGCAGCTTAATTCTGGCGGAGACCCAGTACTTC
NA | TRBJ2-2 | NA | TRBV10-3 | CAISESDWMRNTGGLFF | TGTGCCATCAGTGAGTCGGACTGGATGAGGAACACCGGGGGGCTGTTTTTT
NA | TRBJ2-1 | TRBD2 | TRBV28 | CASIPGGPSYNEQFF | TGTGCCAGCATCCCGGGAGGGCCGTCCTACAATGAGCAGTTCTTC
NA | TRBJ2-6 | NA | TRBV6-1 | CASLRGNSPSGANVLTF | TGTGCCAGCCTCCGGGGCAACAGCCCTTCTGGGGCCAACGTCCTGACTTTC
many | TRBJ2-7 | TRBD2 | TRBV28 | CASTWGGRGEQYF | TGTGCCAGCACCTGGGGGGGGAGAGGCGAGCAGTACTTC
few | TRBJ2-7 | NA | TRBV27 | CASRQVASYEQYF | TGTGCCAGCAGACAGGTAGCGTCCTACGAGCAGTACTTC
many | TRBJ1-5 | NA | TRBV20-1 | CSARRTDPNQPQHF | TGCAGTGCTAGACGGACAGACCCCAATCAGCCCCAGCATTTT
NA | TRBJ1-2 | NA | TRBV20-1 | CSARDPNLDNYGYTF | TGCAGTGCTAGAGATCCCAACCTGGACAACTATGGCTACACCTTC